This TCR beta chain was recorded in a study of T cell responses to AZD1222 COVID-19 vaccine. Findings of the study overall: Recipients of two AZD1222 doses showed rising Spike-specific TCR breadth and depth. Clonal diversity was possibly underestimated; the donors were predominantly white British and more often female. Just six or seven AZD1222 recipients tested seropositive at baseline.

TCRdb's copy holds only in-frame clones and misses some; the assay was immunoSEQ multiplex PCR. The data show under 95,000 clones, with about nine tenths seen just once and 2.2% held by the top ten. This CDR3 region has 13 residues. Germline V CDR1 and CDR2: MNHEY, SMNVEV (reference sequence). With 5 bases clipped from V and 9 bases from J, the junction kept 5 bases outside the gene matches. In regard to this clone: Antigen specificity is unknown.

The rearrangement links TRBV27 to TRBJ2-1; 9 nucleotides match TRBD2. Material: peripheral blood, obtained on day 0 of AZD1222 vaccination. The sequence was collected from an adult in good health. The CDR3 is CASSGGGAVEQFF. The CDR3 DNA reads as TGTGCCAGCAGTGGCGGGGGGGCGGTTGAGCAGTTCTTC.